A selection of T cell receptor beta chains follows, all from one sample in a study of a mutant IDH1 vaccine in newly diagnosed glioma. The antigens of these receptors remain unknown. TCRdb's copy holds only in-frame clones and misses some; the assay was immunoSEQ multiplex PCR. This sample yields about 56,000 clones, of which roughly 76% are seen a single time; about 5% belongs to the top ten. This specimen consisted of PBMCs, obtained from a glioma patient whose treatment included an IDH1 peptide vaccine. The receptor source for this set is a man between 45 and 60 years old with glioma. Each CDR3 is given with its conserved first and last residue. Each record gives: V gene, D gene, clone size, J gene, CDR3 protein, CDR3 DNA. A D gene is named only where the DNA matches it firmly. Size values are once, few and many counts, or a class for expanded clones, and some rows have none.

TRBV6-5,-,-,TRBJ1-2,CASRIRGLSGYTF,TGTGCCAGCAGGATAAGGGGATTGAGCGGCTACACCTTC
TRBV4-3,TRBD1,-,TRBJ2-7,CASSPGTGSYEQYF,TGCGCCAGCAGCCCCGGGACAGGGTCGTACGAGCAGTACTTC
TRBV19,-,many,TRBJ2-2,CASRWEYGELFF,TGTGCCAGTAGGTGGGAGTACGGGGAGCTGTTTTTT
TRBV27,-,few,TRBJ1-1,CASSLNPGTTEAFF,TGTGCCAGCAGTTTAAATCCGGGGACGACTGAAGCTTTCTTT
TRBV30,TRBD1,-,TRBJ2-7,CAWRGIGTGDYEQYF,TGTGCCTGGAGGGGTATCGGGACAGGGGACTACGAGCAGTACTTC
TRBV10-2,-,-,TRBJ2-7,CASKHQRNSYEQYF,TGCGCCAGCAAACATCAGCGGAACTCCTACGAGCAGTACTTC
TRBV9,TRBD2,-,TRBJ2-3,CASSSEAGVLSTDTQYF,TGTGCCAGCAGTTCCGAAGCGGGGGTTTTGAGTACAGATACGCAGTATTTT
TRBV29-1,TRBD1,few,TRBJ1-1,CSVTGSDTEAFF,TGCAGCGTGACAGGGTCGGACACTGAAGCTTTCTTT
TRBV5-1,TRBD1,-,TRBJ2-2,CASSTGTGDLNTGELFF,TGCGCCAGCAGCACCGGGACAGGGGATTTGAACACCGGGGAGCTGTTTTTT
TRBV28,TRBD1,-,TRBJ1-1,CASQNRGLNTEAFF,TGTGCCAGCCAAAACAGGGGACTGAACACTGAAGCTTTCTTT
TRBV6-1,TRBD1,-,TRBJ1-1,CASSIRDRDAEAFF,TGTGCCAGCAGTATCCGGGACAGGGACGCTGAAGCTTTCTTT
TRBV4-3,-,-,TRBJ1-2,CASSQEHRVVHGYTF,TGCGCCAGCAGCCAAGAGCACAGGGTGGTCCATGGCTACACCTTC
TRBV2,TRBD1,-,TRBJ2-5,CASTPGTGLQETQYF,TGTGCCAGCACCCCCGGGACAGGCCTCCAAGAGACCCAGTACTTC
TRBV19,TRBD1,once,TRBJ2-1,CASSISGTGGNEQFF,TGTGCCAGTAGTATCTCCGGGACAGGGGGCAATGAGCAGTTCTTC
TRBV7-2,-,once,TRBJ2-5,CASSLALGPRETQYF,TGTGCCAGCAGCTTAGCGCTAGGGCCTAGGGAGACCCAGTACTTC
TRBV4-3,TRBD2,-,TRBJ2-1,CASSQGGGANFF,TGCGCCAGCAGCCAAGGCGGGGGGGCAAATTTCTTC
TRBV28,TRBD1,-,TRBJ1-2,CASTQNRGIYGYTF,TGTGCCAGCACTCAAAACAGGGGCATCTATGGCTACACCTTC
TRBV27,-,-,TRBJ1-2,CASSFGAGKNYGYTF,TGTGCCAGCAGTTTTGGGGCAGGGAAGAACTATGGCTACACCTTC
TRBV9,-,once,TRBJ2-7,CASSVGGGGEQYF,TGTGCCAGCAGCGTAGGAGGGGGTGGCGAGCAGTACTTC
TRBV30,-,-,TRBJ1-5,CAWSSMGNQPQHF,TGTGCCTGGAGCTCGATGGGCAATCAGCCCCAGCATTTT
TRBV18,-,once,TRBJ2-2,CASSPVLRWGYDTGELFF,TGTGCCAGCTCACCAGTACTTAGGTGGGGATATGACACCGGGGAGCTGTTTTTT
TRBV30,-,-,TRBJ1-2,CAWSVRGAYGYTF,TGTGCCTGGAGTGTACGGGGGGCCTATGGCTACACCTTC
TRBV30,-,-,TRBJ1-3,CAWRGAPGNTIYF,TGTGCCTGGAGGGGGGCTCCTGGAAACACCATATATTTT
TRBV9,TRBD2,-,TRBJ2-3,CASSPPGGGADTQYF,TGTGCCAGCAGCCCCCCTGGGGGGGGAGCAGATACGCAGTATTTT
TRBV2,-,few,TRBJ1-4,CASKLDSSGNEKLFF,TGTGCCAGCAAATTGGACTCCTCGGGTAATGAAAAACTGTTTTTT
TRBV7-2,TRBD2,-,TRBJ2-3,CASSLAGGRTDTQYF,TGTGCCAGCAGCCTAGCGGGGGGGCGTACAGATACGCAGTATTTT
TRBV30,TRBD1,-,TRBJ2-2,CAGQGGTGELFF,TGTGCTGGACAGGGGGGGACCGGGGAGCTGTTTTTT
TRBV28,TRBD2,-,TRBJ2-7,CASSWDGGGYEQYF,TGTGCCAGCAGTTGGGACGGGGGGGGTTACGAGCAGTACTTC
TRBV30,-,-,TRBJ2-5,CAWSVYQETQYF,TGTGCCTGGAGTGTGTACCAAGAGACCCAGTACTTC
TRBV7-8,-,once,TRBJ1-1,CASSLARGRTEAFF,TGTGCCAGCAGCTTAGCGAGGGGTAGGACTGAAGCTTTCTTT
TRBV13,-,-,TRBJ2-1,CASSLRANEQFF,TGTGCCAGCAGCCTAAGGGCCAATGAGCAGTTCTTC
TRBV19,TRBD1,-,TRBJ2-2,CASSIGTGDYGELFF,TGTGCCAGTAGTATCGGGACAGGGGACTACGGGGAGCTGTTTTTT